In its sample, the clone carrying this T cell receptor beta chain was seen a few times. The V and J ends lost 5 bases and 2 bases, in that order; junction bases with no gene match: 8. The CDR3 spans 16 residues. In germline, CDR1 is SEHNR, CDR2 FQNEAQ (reference sequence). The data were taken from a study of cytomegalovirus exposure and HLA in healthy donors. Primers for the PCR totalled 60 Vbeta and 13 Jbeta. Using immunoSEQ multiplex PCR, the repertoire was profiled, and TCRdb retains in-frame clones only, with some absent. The repertoire has tens of thousands of clones, under 80% of them found once; the top ten carry roughly 5.2%.

What was sequenced was PBMCs. The genes are TRBV7-9 and TRBJ2-3, with 9 bases that match TRBD2. The TCR sequence derives from a man between 60 and 75 years old in good health and CMV-seropositive. The CDR3 DNA follows: TGTGCCAGCAGCCCCTCTAGCGGGACAGACACAGATACGCAGTATTTT. It codes for CASSPSSGTDTDTQYF.